Here is one T cell receptor (beta chain) with its context. The CDR3 is made up of 15 amino acids. The V and J ends lost 4 bases and 7 bases respectively, with 20 bases between them. CDR1 is SGHRS, CDR2 YFSETQ, per germline. This sample is part of a study of blood T cell repertoires in COVID-19. The overall study: Nucleic acid was either cDNA or gDNA, and it came from T cells, B-cell-depleted T cells, or PBMCs.

TCRdb keeps only in-frame clones here, not all; method: immunoSEQ multiplex PCR. Altogether 80,000 to 90,000 clones are present, around 82% being singletons, with the ten largest covering roughly 1.2%. V is TRBV5-1 and J is TRBJ1-2; D call uncertain. This TCR came from a woman aged 80 or older with acute or convalescent COVID-19. Sequences were obtained from peripheral blood. CDR3 sequence (DNA): TGCGCCAGCAGCCCACCCAGCCTTGAGAGAGGTGGCTACACCTTC. Its protein is CASSPPSLERGGYTF.